The 30 T cell receptor beta chains given below trace back to one sample, sequenced in a study of T cell repertoires in cytomegalovirus infection. From the reads, TCRdb called clonotypes with MiXCR, one entry per CDR3 protein. Of 300,000 or so distinct CDR3 sequences in the sample, roughly a quarter were seen once. Sequenced: PBMCs. These receptors were taken from a human donor in good health (CMV status not recorded). Some clones in this sample may be carry-over from other donors' samples.

This clonotype was seen a few times. The J gene is TRBJ2-7, the V gene TRBV7-9; TRBD2 matches 8 bases. CDR3 length: 15 amino acids. Per germline, CDR1 SEHNR and CDR2 FQNEAQ (reference sequence). The V gene end was trimmed by 5 bases and the J gene end by 2 bases; junction bases not matched to a gene: 8. CDR3 sequence reads: CASSHTSGPTYEQYF. The CDR3 DNA reads TGTGCCAGCAGCCACACTAGCGGACCGACCTACGAGCAGTACTTC.

This clonotype was recorded many times. The V call is TRBV11-2, the J call TRBJ1-1, with D possibly TRBD1 on 5 matching bases. The CDR3 runs 14 residues. Germline V gives CDR1 SGHAT, CDR2 FQNNGV. Trimming cost V 4 bases and J 2 bases, with 11 bases left between them. CDR3 coding DNA: TGTGCCAGCAGCTACGCGGGGGAAAACACTGAAGCTTTCTTT. This gives the protein CASSYAGENTEAFF.

This clonotype appeared many times. CDR3 loop: CASSIGINTEAFF. CDR3 DNA: TGTGCCAGCAGTATCGGGATAAACACTGAAGCTTTCTTT. The V call is TRBV7-8, the J call TRBJ1-1; D is uncertain. The V end was cut by 6 bases, the J end by 2 bases, with 10 bases between. This CDR3 has 13 amino acids. Germline-derived CDR1 and CDR2 are SGHVS and FQNEAQ. Together with reference TRBV7-8 and TRBJ1-1, the CDR3 gives the full variable domain: GAGVSQSPRYKVAKRGQDVALRCDPISGHVSLFWYQQALGQGPEFLTYFQNEAQLDKSGLPSDRFFAERPEGSVSTLKIQRTQQEDSAVYLCASSIGINTEAFFGQGTRLTVV.

In this sample, this clonotype turned up many times. The rearrangement uses TRBV7-6 and TRBJ2-1; tentative D call: TRBD1 (5 bases). Germline V CDR1 and CDR2: SGHVS, FNYEAQ. Trimming left V 4 bases short and J 7 bases short, with 11 bases between. The CDR3 runs to 13 residues. The CDR3: CASSSLRVNEQFF. The CDR3 bases are TGTGCCAGCAGCTCCCTCAGGGTAAATGAGCAGTTCTTC. The full variable domain, its missing parts supplied by reference TRBV7-6 and TRBJ2-1, is GAGVSQSPRYKVTKRGQDVALRCDPISGHVSLYWYRQALGQGPEFLTYFNYEAQQDKSGLPNDRFSAERPEGSISTLTIQRTEQRDSAMYRCASSSLRVNEQFFGPGTRLTVL.

CDR3 nucleotides: TGTGCCAGCAGCTTGGTACGTGGGGGTGGCTACGAGCAGTACTTC. Translating gives CASSLVRGGGYEQYF. The rearrangement links TRBV7-2 to TRBJ2-7, with D tentatively TRBD1 or TRBD2 (5 bases each). Trimming removed 3 bases at V and 3 bases at J, with 15 bases between. This CDR3 has 15 residues. Germline values: CDR1 SGHTA, CDR2 FQGNSA.

The V gene is TRBV4-1, the J gene TRBJ2-1, with D perhaps TRBD2 (6 bases). Per the germline V gene, CDR1 is MGHRA and CDR2 is YSYEKL. This CDR3 comprises 15 residues. Trimming shortened V by 1 base and J by 12 bases, and 19 bases separated the two germline ends. The CDR3 loop is CASSQGYGRGVAQFF. The CDR3 region has the DNA TGCGCCAGCAGCCAAGGGTACGGGCGGGGCGTTGCGCAGTTCTTC.

The rearrangement joins TRBV2 to TRBJ2-5; D gene uncertain. The CDR3 loop spans 13 amino acids. The ends were cut back, 4 bases at V and 2 bases at J, with 8 bases in the middle. Germline V gene data show CDR1 as SNHLY and CDR2 as FYNNEI. The CDR3 here is CASSARDQETQYF. The CDR3 nucleotides are TGTGCCAGCAGTGCTAGGGATCAAGAGACCCAGTACTTC.

This clonotype was seen more than once but under ten times. The chain has TRBV27 and TRBJ2-1; D possibly uses TRBD1 or TRBD2 (5 bases each). Germline CDR1 reads MNHEY; CDR2 reads SMNVEV (reference sequence). V lost 7 bases and J 9 bases, leaving 19 bases between the germline ends. The CDR3 sequence is 14 residues long. The CDR3 reads CASTLRGGTTEQFF. The CDR3 nucleotides read TGTGCCAGCACCCTCCGTGGGGGAACGACTGAGCAGTTCTTC.

The chain carries TRBV28 and TRBJ2-2; tentatively, D is TRBD1 or TRBD2 (5 bases each). The CDR3 length is 15 residues. CDR1 and CDR2 (germline): MDHEN, SYDVKM. The V and J ends lost 2 bases and 13 bases respectively, with 20 bases between them. CDR3 sequence (DNA): TGTGCCAGCAGTTTAGGAACCTCCGGGACGGGGTCGCTGTTTTTT. This gives the protein CASSLGTSGTGSLFF.

This clonotype was detected only once. CDR3 amino acids: CASSLDGMGTGELFF. The CDR3 DNA reads TGCGCCAGCAGCTTGGATGGGATGGGCACCGGGGAGCTGTTTTTT. The chain couples TRBV5-1 to TRBJ2-2; D unresolved. CDR1 is SGHRS and CDR2 is YFSETQ in the germline V gene. V was cut by 0 bases and J by 4 bases, with 10 bases left in between. The CDR3 is made up of 15 amino acids. Full variable domain (outside the CDR3, taken from reference TRBV5-1 and TRBJ2-2): KAGVTQTPRYLIKTRGQQVTLSCSPISGHRSVSWYQQTPGQGLQFLFEYFSETQRNKGNFPGRFSGRQFSNSRSEMNVSTLELGDSALYLCASSLDGMGTGELFFGEGSRLTVL.

This clonotype was counted many times. This chain connects TRBV20-1 to TRBJ1-1, with 8 bases identical to TRBD1. Trimming took 3 bases from V and 4 from J; bases not matched to a gene: 4. The length of the CDR3 is 13 residues. The germline V gene has CDR1 DFQATT and CDR2 SNEGSKA (reference sequence). This CDR3 reads CSARLTGGTEAFF. The CDR3 region has the DNA TGCAGTGCTAGGCTTACAGGGGGCACTGAAGCTTTCTTT.

The chain couples TRBV6-1 to TRBJ2-3; D remains unclear. This CDR3 spans 15 amino acids. Germline V gene sequence: CDR1 MNHNS, CDR2 SASEGT. V gave up 1 base and J gave up 6 bases, with 14 bases separating them. This CDR3 reads CASSEDAIRWDTQYF. DNA of the CDR3: TGTGCCAGCAGTGAAGACGCCATAAGGTGGGATACGCAGTATTTT.

The V call is TRBV6-2 or TRBV6-3, the J call TRBJ2-2; 8 nucleotides agree with TRBD1. The CDR3 runs 13 residues. Germline V CDR1 and CDR2: MNHEY, SVGEGT. V was pared by 4 bases and J by 5 bases, with 0 bases of the junction left unmatched. The CDR3 DNA reads TGTGCCAGCAGTTGGACAGGGACCGGGGAGCTGTTTTTT. Translating gives CASSWTGTGELFF.

The chain is built from TRBV19 and TRBJ2-1, with 9 bases identical to TRBD2. CDR1 and CDR2 (germline): LNHDA, SQIVND (reference sequence). This CDR3 contains 15 residues. With V trimmed by 9 bases and J by 4 bases, 10 bases remained unmatched. The CDR3 DNA follows: TGTGCCAGCACCCTTTTTAGCGGGGGATACAATGAGCAGTTCTTC. Its translation is CASTLFSGGYNEQFF.

The chain combines TRBV2 with TRBJ1-4; D is unclear. The CDR3 runs to 11 residues. Trimming stripped 11 bases from V and 3 bases from J, with 7 bases between. Germline CDR1 and CDR2: SNHLY and FYNNEI. CDR3 sequence reads: CAWNANEKLFF. CDR3 nucleotide sequence: TGTGCCTGGAATGCTAATGAAAAACTGTTTTTT. The full variable domain, in which reference TRBV2 and TRBJ1-4 provide the parts outside the CDR3, is EPEVTQTPSHQVTQMGQEVILRCVPISNHLYFYWYRQILGQKVEFLVSFYNNEISEKSEIFDDQFSVERPDGSNFTLKIRSTKLEDSAMYFCAWNANEKLFFGSGTQLSVL.

In its sample, this clonotype was seen many times. The CDR3 nucleotides read TGTGCCAGCAGTTACAAGCTAGCGGGGGGAGGTGAGCAGTTCTTC. Encoded protein: CASSYKLAGGGEQFF. The genes are TRBV6-5 and TRBJ2-1; TRBD2 aligns across 11 bases. Germline values: CDR1 MNHEY, CDR2 SVGAGI. This CDR3 spans 15 amino acids. Trimming cost V 2 bases and J 9 bases; bases outside gene matches: 6.

This clonotype was found a few times. The V and J genes are TRBV20-1 and TRBJ2-3; TRBD2 matches at 15 bases. Trimming removed 4 bases from V and 7 bases from J; junction bases left unmatched: 9. Germline V gene data show CDR1 as DFQATT and CDR2 as SNEGSKA (reference sequence). The CDR3 has 16 amino acids. CDR3 region: CSATGTSGGLSYTQYF. For the CDR3, the DNA is TGCAGTGCTACCGGGACTAGCGGGGGGTTAAGTTATACGCAGTATTTT.

Remarks on this clonotype: A much more abundant neighbour one base away suggests this may be a read error. This chain's CDR3 is CASSYSSGRKNIQYF. CDR3 nucleotide sequence: TGTGCCAGCAGTTACTCGAGCGGGCGCAAAAACATTCAGTACTTC. The chain is built from TRBV6-8 and TRBJ2-4, with D possibly being TRBD2 (6 bases). The germline gives CDR1 MNHGY, CDR2 SAAAGT. With 0 bases removed from V and 3 bases from J, the gap between germline ends came to 9 bases. The CDR3 runs to 15 residues.

This clonotype was counted between two and nine times. This chain uses TRBV6-1 with TRBJ1-4; possible D gene TRBD1, 6 bases. Germline-derived CDR1 and CDR2 are MNHNS and SASEGT. This CDR3 has 14 amino acids. Trimming left V 7 bases short and J 3 bases short, with 12 bases between. DNA of the CDR3: TGTGCCAGCAACCAACAGGGACCTAATGAAAAACTGTTTTTT. It specifies CASNQQGPNEKLFF.

This clonotype showed up many times. This chain connects TRBV7-2 to TRBJ2-1, with TRBD2 as a possible D gene (6 bases). CDR1 is SGHTA and CDR2 is FQGNSA in the germline V gene. V gave up 6 bases and J gave up 6 bases, with 18 bases separating them. CDR3 length equals 15 residues. The CDR3 DNA reads as TGTGCCAGCAGGGGGACCCAGGGTAGCGGCAATGAGCAGTTCTTC. This encodes CASRGTQGSGNEQFF.

CDR3 in amino acids: CSAPATSGDNNEQFF. CDR3 coding DNA: TGCAGTGCTCCCGCCACTAGCGGGGACAACAATGAGCAGTTCTTC. The chain carries TRBV20-1 and TRBJ2-1; 10 bases line up with TRBD2. CDR3 size: 15 residues. CDR1 and CDR2 from the germline V gene are DFQATT and SNEGSKA (reference sequence). V dropped 5 bases and J dropped 5; count of bases not matched to a gene: 9.

The genes are TRBV29-1 and TRBJ2-3; 10 nucleotides align to TRBD2. This CDR3 has 14 residues. Losses at the gene ends were 3 bases for V and 2 bases for J; bases not matched to a gene: 2. Looked up from germline, CDR1 is SQVTM and CDR2 is ANQGSEA. DNA of the CDR3: TGCAGCGTTGACACTAGCGGGGTCACAGATACGCAGTATTTT. This gives the protein CSVDTSGVTDTQYF.

This clonotype was recorded a few times. The V call is TRBV6-1, the J call TRBJ2-3; possibly TRBD2 for D (6 bases). Per the germline V gene, CDR1 is MNHNS and CDR2 is SASEGT. The CDR3 contains 16 residues. Trimming took 5 bases from V and 5 from J, leaving 20 bases between them. CDR3 bases: TGTGCCAGCAGTTCCATTCTAGCGCCCATACGAGATACGCAGTATTTT. It codes for CASSSILAPIRDTQYF.

The CDR3 protein is CSARSTMTGGTEAFF. In DNA form, the CDR3 reads TGCAGTGCTAGATCCACTATGACAGGGGGCACTGAAGCTTTCTTT. The chain links TRBV20-1 to TRBJ1-1; 9 bases map to TRBD1. The germline gives CDR1 DFQATT, CDR2 SNEGSKA (reference sequence). The V segment lost 2 bases and the J segment 4 bases; nucleotides outside the gene matches: 8. This CDR3 has 15 amino acids.

In its sample, this clonotype was seen many times. The gene calls are TRBV10-3 and TRBJ1-2; tentatively, D is TRBD1 (5 bases). CDR3 length: 14 amino acids. Deletions cut 10 bases from V and 5 bases from J, with 20 bases between. The V gene's germline CDR1 is ENHRY and CDR2 SYGVKD. CDR3 DNA: TGTGCCACCCCCGGGAGGGACGGCTCTTATGGCTACACCTTC. This translates into CATPGRDGSYGYTF.

The chain recombines TRBV12-3 or TRBV12-4 with TRBJ1-1; D ambiguous. CDR3 length: 12 amino acids. Trimming shortened V by 3 bases and J by 5 bases, and 7 bases separated the two germline ends. This chain's CDR3 is CASSFWVTEAFF. The CDR3 nucleotides read TGTGCCAGCAGTTTTTGGGTTACTGAAGCTTTCTTT.

This clonotype has at least ten counts. This chain uses TRBV6-4 with TRBJ1-5, with 10 nucleotides matching TRBD1. The V gene's germline CDR1 is MRHNA and CDR2 SNTAGT. CDR3 length: 16 amino acids. V dropped 3 bases and J dropped 5; count of bases not matched to a gene: 7. CDR3 nucleotides: TGTGCCAGCAGTGATGACCGGGACAGGGGTTATCAGCCCCAGCATTTT. Translating gives CASSDDRDRGYQPQHF.

J is TRBJ2-1 and V is TRBV7-2; 8 bases agree with TRBD2. V lost 3 bases to trimming and J lost 6 bases; unmatched junction nucleotides: 7. Looked up from germline, CDR1 is SGHTA and CDR2 is FQGNSA. This CDR3 spans 15 amino acids. CDR3 sequence reads: CASSFRGLVVNEQFF. The CDR3 DNA reads TGTGCCAGCAGCTTTAGGGGACTAGTCGTCAATGAGCAGTTCTTC.

This clonotype was picked up many times. This chain joins TRBV20-1 and TRBJ2-7; 8 bases map to TRBD2. There are 12 residues in the CDR3. Germline V gene lookup returns CDR1 DFQATT and CDR2 SNEGSKA (reference sequence). J gave up 7 bases and V 6 bases, and 8 bases lay outside the gene matches. The CDR3 coding sequence is TGCAGTGCCACGGGACTAGTGGGGGAGCAGTACTTC. Protein sequence: CSATGLVGEQYF.

There are many counts of this clonotype. The chain recombines TRBV11-2 with TRBJ1-5, with TRBD1 matching over 7 bases. The CDR3 sequence is 15 residues long. CDR1 is SGHAT, CDR2 FQNNGV, per germline. V shed 3 bases, J shed 3 bases, and the junction held 5 bases outside the gene matches. CDR3 residues: CASSLGTAFNQPQHF. Written as DNA, the CDR3 is TGTGCCAGCAGCTTGGGGACAGCGTTCAATCAGCCCCAGCATTTT.